The clone carrying this T cell receptor beta chain was recorded a few times. Antigen: not known. The data originate from a study of response to subunit inactivated influenza vaccine. Findings of the study overall: That few new T cells are recruited by each seasonal influenza vaccination was the authors' suggestion.

TCRdb re-derived calls from the RT-PCR reads in MiXCR, one entry per CDR3 protein. This sample has about 540,000 distinct CDR3 sequences; less than 25% occur once, and the top ten carry around 2.8%. Germline values: CDR1 MNHNY, CDR2 SVGAGI (reference sequence). The CDR3 extends over 11 amino acids. V shed 2 bases and J shed 6 bases, with 4 bases lying between them. These data were likewise used in another study, on T cells expressing NK-cell markers. As that report states: Synthesis of TCR beta cDNA relied on 5'RACE template switching carrying UMIs. Each TCR beta repertoire originated in sorted T cells that were CD3+CD56+NKG2C+, CD3+CD56+NKG2C- or CD3+CD56-NKG2C+. Among the eight sequenced donors, seven tested HCMV-seropositive and one tested seronegative.

The input for sequencing was CD4+ T cells sorted from PBMCs, taken roughly 13 days after vaccination. The clonotype comes from a man aged 45-60 years who received an inactivated influenza vaccine. J is TRBJ1-1 and V is TRBV6-6; D is undetermined. This chain's CDR3 is CASSYESEAFF. The CDR3 DNA reads TGTGCCAGCAGTTACGAATCTGAAGCTTTCTTT.